Below, 4 T cell receptor beta chains from the same sample are listed, as sequenced in a study of CD8+ T cells in alopecia areata. The sequencing template was cDNA reverse transcribed from extracted RNA. TCRdb's copy holds only in-frame clones and misses some; the assay was immunoSEQ multiplex PCR. The repertoire holds about 150,000 clones, with about 87% as singletons. The source was CD8+ T cells sorted from blood, collected at week 0. The receptors derive from a human donor with alopecia areata.

This clone was picked up one time. V gene TRBV4-3 combines with J gene TRBJ2-1; 7 nucleotides align to TRBD1. V was pared by 4 bases and J by 0 bases, with 3 bases of the junction left unmatched. The CDR3 length is 15 residues. CDR1 LGHNA and CDR2 YSLEER come from the germline V gene. CDR3 coding DNA: TGCGCCAGCAGCCCAGACAGGGTCTCCTACAATGAGCAGTTCTTC. Encoded protein: CASSPDRVSYNEQFF.

On this clone itself: The same CDR3 can be traced to other DNA sequences in this sample. V usage is TRBV7-9 and J usage is TRBJ1-2; maybe TRBD1 (5 bases). V was pared by 1 base and J by 2 bases, with 8 bases between. CDR1 SEHNR and CDR2 FQNEAQ come from the germline V gene (reference sequence). The CDR3 runs 14 residues. The CDR3 sequence is CASSLDEGNYGYTF. CDR3 sequence (DNA): TGTGCCAGCAGCTTAGATGAGGGGAACTATGGCTACACCTTC.

This clone was detected only once. The chain couples TRBV4-2 to TRBJ2-3; no clear D gene. Trimming removed 0 bases from V and 6 bases from J, with 13 bases in between. The CDR3 covers 15 residues. CDR1 is LGHNA, CDR2 YNFKEQ, per germline. In nucleotides, the CDR3 is TGTGCCAGCAGCCAAGAAAGGATCGGGTTTGATACGCAGTATTTT. Translating gives CASSQERIGFDTQYF.

The chain combines TRBV29-1 with TRBJ2-1; D remains unclear. Trimming left V 7 bases short and J 8 bases short, with 15 bases between. The V gene's germline CDR1 is SQVTM and CDR2 ANQGSEA. The CDR3 is 12 amino acids. The CDR3 DNA follows: TGCAGCGACCTAGGCGCCCGGGATGAGCAGTTCTTC. Translation: CSDLGARDEQFF.